This T cell receptor (beta chain) was found in a study of cytomegalovirus exposure and HLA in healthy donors (dated by TCRdb to 2015 to 2018). About the study as a whole: An earlier analysis of approximately 640 of the donors reported roughly 300 Gb of sequence data and 117 million unique TCR beta sequences from about 179 million T cells. Around 330 gigabases of sequencing data and approximately 92 million unique TCR sequences made up an early release that covered several hundred HLA-typed donors. Of the roughly 400 genotyped donors, around 81% fell in the genetic ancestry cluster associated with self-reported Caucasian donors. The aim of the study was to test whether cataloging public T cell receptors could identify signatures of past pathogen exposure. The T cell repertoires of roughly 660 subjects were profiled by immunosequencing and related to cytomegalovirus serostatus. A separate validation cohort of about 110 different subjects was used in addition to the 666-subject first cohort. The study combined high-throughput TCR immunosequencing, statistical association of individual TCRs with disease status, and machine learning to predict cytomegalovirus infection status. A later analysis re-examined previously published TCR beta repertoires from 500 to 700 donors and added high-resolution HLA genotyping to investigate patterns of TCR occurrence. Rather than drawing on any new phenotypic data, the later analysis identified candidate immune exposures from TCR beta sequences and the way those sequences occurred across donors. In an earlier analysis of 587 of the donors, high-throughput TCR beta sequencing was used to judge whether each TCR beta V gene segment behaved as functional or pseudogenic. Donor age, sex, ethnicity and CMV serostatus were compiled together with the repertoire data. A later genetic analysis used genome-wide SNP genotypes for about 65% of the roughly 700 donors, treating that subset as a discovery cohort. Every discovery cohort repertoire had been produced on one sequencing platform. HLA typing covered class I and class II loci at four-digit resolution. The number of donors typed differed by locus, with about 629-630 for A, B, C, DRB1 and DQB1, over 500 for DQA1, under 610 for DPA1, and roughly 450 for DPB1. Roughly five DR-DQ haplotypes were treated as single units for association and clustering because of strong linkage in the cohort. Across about 380 genotyped donors of the cohort, an average of roughly 250,000 unique TCR beta nucleotide sequences per donor were sequenced, and approximately 19% of those sequences were non-productive. On the study overall, not on this receptor specifically: The only immune exposure information available for the cohort was CMV serostatus. When HLA alleles, especially DR and DQ, strongly co-occurred, TCR associations were difficult to assign to individual alleles. Because some donors lacked HLA typing at each locus, the association tests relied only on the typed subset. Linkage disequilibrium might explain the correlated functional status among segregating V segments, but an unknown experimental factor could not be ruled out. In this cohort, only TCR beta chains were sequenced, and detectable features were limited by the absence of alpha or paired-chain data. Roughly uniform sequencing depth across donors was assumed in presence/absence analyses, although this assumption may not hold. In an earlier analysis of 450 to 750 of the donors, most TCR beta V segments appeared in productive rearrangements about 90% or about 30% of the time, broadly matching IMGT annotations. Several of the top co-occurrence clusters appeared to be linked to parvovirus B19, influenza, CMV and Epstein-Barr virus, according to a later analysis. A later analysis found that most CMV-associated TCR beta chains appeared HLA-restricted, with HLA associations seemingly driven largely by CMV exposure. The classifier was reported to diagnose cytomegalovirus status with high specificity and sensitivity in both the original and validation cohorts. In a later analysis, some 17,000 TCR beta sequences were associated with specific HLA alleles at a false discovery rate of 0.05. Compared with equally common non-associated chains, HLA-associated TCR beta chains in a later analysis were more clonally expanded and had lower generation probabilities. The sequencing pipeline was judged likely to have produced a cluster of highly shared sequence variants as a technical artifact. A later genetic analysis reported fewer N-insertions in productive TCRs among donors in an Asian-associated ancestry cluster than the roughly 700-donor mean. An association between a missense DCLRE1C variant and V-gene and J-gene trimming of TCR beta chains was found in a later genetic analysis and replicated in an independent cohort. The earlier analysis of 587 of the donors excluded approximately 17 rarely observed V segments, including chromosome 9 orphons, because counts were too low. Across donors, most TCR sequences were observed very rarely, whereas some public TCRs were present in many individuals. The authors suggested that the approach could potentially be generalized to other disease states and immunological phenotypes. The study listed 170 or so TCR beta chains as associated with cytomegalovirus. A further reported finding was that TCR beta sequences accurately predicted the HLA-A and HLA-B alleles for most subjects in the first cohort. Some IMGT-functional V segments, including TRBV6-2 and TRBV6-3, could not be told apart with the 87-base-pair reads, so those segments were excluded. A few of the identified cytomegalovirus-associated TCR beta chains were confirmed in vitro to be specific for cytomegalovirus antigens. A later analysis found that TCR association rates varied across HLA loci, with DRB1 alleles showing the most associated TCRs and HLA-C alleles the fewest.

The library was generated by the immunoSEQ multiplex PCR assay. A mixture of 60 forward primers for TCR Vbeta segments and 13 reverse primers for TCR Jbeta segments was used in the multiplex PCR. Amplification of the CDR3 region of rearranged TCR beta genes was performed with a multiplex PCR assay on genomic DNA. The Illumina HiSeq System was used to sequence the amplified TCR beta libraries as 87-base-pair reads. On the authors' methods: Across the 700 or so repertoires, a later analysis counted roughly 84 million unique TCR beta chains, roughly 11 million of which were shared by at least two donors. To remove PCR and sequencing errors, raw reads were error-corrected and collapsed into unique sequences using a nearest-neighbor algorithm that merged closely related sequences. CDR3 sequences were aligned to IMGT reference sequences to assign V, D and J gene segments. Each retained sequence needed at least a six-nucleotide match to both a V gene segment and a J gene segment. Rearrangements were classified as productive when the CDR3 lacked stop codons and remained in frame with V and J, and all other rearrangements were classified as non-productive. Following IMGT convention, CDR3 was defined as the stretch from the second conserved V-encoded cysteine up to the conserved J-encoded phenylalanine. Sequences without an unambiguous match to a single V gene segment were excluded from the earlier analysis of over 500 of the donors. In an earlier analysis of about 590 of the donors, a V segment was called functional when productive rearrangements were above 56.7%, and segregating when the standard deviation between donors exceeded 5%. A statistical classification framework was built for diagnosing cytomegalovirus status from the catalog of TCR beta chain sequences. V and J gene assignment, in a later analysis, came from comparing TCR nucleotide sequences with IMGT/GENE-DB human TR gene sequences. The TCRdist pipeline was used in a later analysis to assign CDR3 sequences and most-parsimonious VDJ recombination scenarios. In a later analysis, every TCR beta chain was defined by the combination of its CDR3 amino acid sequence and its V-gene family, and reads without a unique V-gene family were dropped. To address suspected cross-contamination and a sequencing artifact, a later analysis removed 450 to 700 highly shared, low-generation-probability nucleotide sequences. For each public chain, a later analysis derived a clonal expansion index from normalized ranks of inferred template counts within each repertoire. In a later analysis, generation probabilities were computed using a VDJ recombination model fitted to out-of-frame rearrangements, and the results were checked against IGoR. In a later analysis, TCR-TCR, TCR-HLA and TCR-CMV co-occurrence was scored with hypergeometric tests, and a repertoire-size bias correction was applied to TCR pairs. False discovery rates were estimated in a later analysis by permuting HLA or CMV assignments 20 times. In a later analysis, co-occurring TCRs were grouped with DBSCAN, and TCRdist sequence similarity was added when clustering was performed within HLA-allele-positive subsets. Repertoires with fewer than 30,000 or more than 120,000 public chains were left out of co-occurrence clustering, as were four to six repertoires with anomalous nucleotide sharing. Sourced from immuneACCESS, this table was stored by TCRdb with only in-frame sequences that have V and J called. A share of the clones is absent; for the studies checked, an unresolved V gene accounts for under half, and the remainder has no known explanation. V and J calls and clone size are those listed in that table; D and trimming were worked out from the DNA. The sample has under 200,000 clones on record, around 80% of them singletons. Clones ranked in the top ten supply approximately 2.3% of the sample.

On this clone: This clone's antigen is unknown. No quality values exist for individual bases; no much larger clone is one base distant.

The cohort comprised 550 to 700 healthy bone marrow donors. At the time of sampling, all cohort members were nominally healthy, though unrecorded immune exposures were likely present. The donor was CMV seronegative and was included in the group of 352 seronegative cohort members. A peripheral blood sample was collected from each donor, and TCR beta sequencing was performed on peripheral blood mononuclear cells. The Qiagen DNeasy Blood Extraction Kit was used to extract genomic DNA from the blood cell samples. Based on the germline V gene, the CDR1 and CDR2 sequences are SNHLY and FYNNEI. Including the terminal cysteine and phenylalanine, the CDR3 comprises 15 residues. Only the CDR3 part of the read is kept: 45 bases, read in frame from the first base. Trimming takes 7 bases off V and 8 bases off J; junction bases not matched to a gene: 14.

Material: PBMCs. The receptor's source is a female donor in good health and CMV-seronegative. The chain is assembled from TRBV2 and TRBJ1-1, with 9 bases aligning to TRBD1. CDR3 reads: CASTTQGTGKQEAFF. The DNA is TGTGCCAGCACCACCCAAGGGACAGGGAAGCAGGAAGCTTTCTTT.